This TCR beta chain is from a study of blood T cell repertoires in COVID-19. The germline gives CDR1 MGHRA, CDR2 YSYEKL. After removal of 3 bases from V and 3 bases from J, the junction contained 14 bases not matched to a gene. This CDR3 region has 19 residues. Generated by immunoSEQ multiplex PCR, the TCRdb table keeps only in-frame clones and is missing some. The profile shows some 99,000 clones, about 82% of them singletons. This clone was recorded a few times. The sequencing input was peripheral blood. The receptor was isolated from a woman aged 60-75 years in a cohort sampled during active or convalescent COVID-19. The chain recombines TRBV4-1 with TRBJ2-2; 9 bases map to TRBD1. The CDR3 nucleotides are TGCGCCAGCAGCCATCCCTGGGAGAGGACAGGGGATTACACCGGGGAGCTGTTTTTT. Translated: CASSHPWERTGDYTGELFF.